These T cell receptor beta chains were read from a single sample in a study of control samples from healthy donors and cancer patients. Sequencing used immunoSEQ multiplex PCR; TCRdb keeps in-frame clones, though not all of them. The table records 180,000 or so clones, about 94% of them present only once. Material for sequencing was blood. Receptor source: a woman aged 60 to 75 in good health. Both conserved end residues are part of each CDR3. D genes are given only for firm matches. Some rows have no size entry. The others give once, few or many, or a class for an expanded clone.

TGTGCCAGCAGCTTTTCCCCAGGGGCCATCTTATTC	CASSFSPGAILF	TRBV7-9	TRBJ1-2	-	-
TGCGCCAGCAGCTTGGGAGGTACTAATGAAAAACTGTTTTTT	CASSLGGTNEKLFF	TRBV5-1	TRBJ1-4	-	-
TGTGCCTGGAACAGGGTTCGGGGGATGCGCACAGATACGCAGTATTTT	CAWNRVRGMRTDTQYF	TRBV30	TRBJ2-3	-	-
TGTGCCAGATCAGAGAACACTGAAGCTTTCTTT	CARSENTEAFF	TRBV9	TRBJ1-1	-	-
TGTGCCAGCAGCTTGCGGACAGGAGCTAATGAAAAACTGTTTTTT	CASSLRTGANEKLFF	TRBV11-2	TRBJ1-4	TRBD1	-
TGCGCCAGCAGCGAGATACAGGGACCCTTGAACACTGAAGCTTTCTTT	CASSEIQGPLNTEAFF	TRBV5-1	TRBJ1-1	-	-
TGTGCCAGCAGCTCGAAAATACCCGGGGGCGTCTCACCCCTCCACTTT	CASSSKIPGGVSPLHF	TRBV5-4	TRBJ1-6	-	once
TGTGCCAGCAGTGAATTAGGTGACGGGACTGAAGCTTTCTTT	CASSELGDGTEAFF	TRBV25-1	TRBJ1-1	-	-
TGTGCCAGCAGCCAAGAAGTGGTCGGACAGCTAGGGAACACCGGGGAGCTGTTTTTT	CASSQEVVGQLGNTGELFF	TRBV14	TRBJ2-2	-	once
TGTGCCAGCAGCCAAATGGGCCTAGCGGGGGGAATCACAGATACGCAGTATTTT	CASSQMGLAGGITDTQYF	TRBV5-6	TRBJ2-3	TRBD2	-
TGCGCCAGCAGCCGGAGGCCTGGTGAAAAACTGTTTTTT	CASSRRPGEKLFF	TRBV4-3	TRBJ1-4	-	-
TGTGCCAGCACCCCGGGACTAGCGGGGGGGCCTTCCTACGAGCAGTACTTC	CASTPGLAGGPSYEQYF	TRBV11-2	TRBJ2-7	TRBD2	-
TGTGCCAGCAGTCTCACAGGGACCGGTCAGCCCCAGCATTTT	CASSLTGTGQPQHF	TRBV6-5	TRBJ1-5	-	-
TGTGCCAGCAGCCAGACTAGCGGGGGGGTTCGTGAGCAGTTCTTC	CASSQTSGGVREQFF	TRBV7-6	TRBJ2-1	TRBD2	once
TGTGCCAGCAGTGAAGCGCCTGGGGCGGGGGCCCCTTCCTCCCAGCAGTACTTC	CASSEAPGAGAPSSQQYF	TRBV6-1	TRBJ2-7	-	-
TGTGCCTGGGACGCCTACAATGAGCAGTTCTTC	CAWDAYNEQFF	TRBV30	TRBJ2-1	-	-
TGTGCCAGCAGTTACAAGGGGACCAATGAGCAGTTCTTC	CASSYKGTNEQFF	TRBV6-5	TRBJ2-1	-	-
TGCGCCAGCAGCCAAGGATTGGACACTGAAGCTTTCTTT	CASSQGLDTEAFF	TRBV4-3	TRBJ1-1	-	-
TGTGCCAGCAGCCTCACCAGCGGGGTAGGGTCAGATACGCAGTATTTT	CASSLTSGVGSDTQYF	TRBV13	TRBJ2-3	TRBD2	-
TGTGCCAGCAGCTTGGGGGAATACGAAAGCACAGATACGCAGTATTTT	CASSLGEYESTDTQYF	TRBV5-6	TRBJ2-3	-	-
TGTGCCACCAGTGATTTCGGCCAGGGGAGCACCGGGGAGCTGTTTTTT	CATSDFGQGSTGELFF	TRBV24-1	TRBJ2-2	-	-
TGTGCCAGCAGTTTACGGGGAATCCAGCCCCAGCATTTT	CASSLRGIQPQHF	TRBV12-3/TRBV12-4	TRBJ1-5	-	-
TGTGCCAGCTCACCACCGGTGCTAGGGCCAGATACGCAGTATTTT	CASSPPVLGPDTQYF	TRBV18	TRBJ2-3	-	-
TGCGCCAGCAGCCAAGGGGGACTAGCGCAGCAGTTCTTC	CASSQGGLAQQFF	TRBV4-3	TRBJ2-1	TRBD2	-
TGTGCCAGCCGGGTAAGGGACAGGGCAAAAGGTATACCCTACGAGCAGTACTTC	CASRVRDRAKGIPYEQYF	TRBV5-6	TRBJ2-7	TRBD1	-
TGTGCCAGCAGTAGACAGGCCTCCTACGAGCAGTACTTC	CASSRQASYEQYF	TRBV6-5	TRBJ2-7	-	-
TGTGCCAGCAGTGCTGGGACAGCTGAAACCATATATTTT	CASSAGTAETIYF	TRBV12-3/TRBV12-4	TRBJ1-3	TRBD1	-
TGTGCCAGCAGTTATTCAAGACTGGACAATGAGCAGTTCTTC	CASSYSRLDNEQFF	TRBV6-2/TRBV6-3	TRBJ2-1	-	-
TGTGCCAGCAGTTTCGGGGGCTCCTACAATGAGCAGTTCTTC	CASSFGGSYNEQFF	TRBV27	TRBJ2-1	-	-
TGTGCCAGCAGCTTAGCGACAGTTGTTTGCGAGCAGTACTTC	CASSLATVVCEQYF	TRBV11-3	TRBJ2-7	-	-
TGTGCCAGCAGTGCTACTATGGGCCAGCCCCAGCATTTT	CASSATMGQPQHF	TRBV2	TRBJ1-5	-	-
TGCGCCAGCAGCTTGTGGGGGGGTGGCTATGGGAATAATGAGCAGTTCTTC	CASSLWGGGYGNNEQFF	TRBV5-1	TRBJ2-1	TRBD2	-
TGTGCCATCAGTGAGTCCTTGGGACAGGGGCAGATTGGCTACACCTTC	CAISESLGQGQIGYTF	TRBV10-3	TRBJ1-2	TRBD1	-
TGCAGCGTTGAAAGTTTCCAGGACACTGAAGCTTTCTTT	CSVESFQDTEAFF	TRBV29-1	TRBJ1-1	-	-